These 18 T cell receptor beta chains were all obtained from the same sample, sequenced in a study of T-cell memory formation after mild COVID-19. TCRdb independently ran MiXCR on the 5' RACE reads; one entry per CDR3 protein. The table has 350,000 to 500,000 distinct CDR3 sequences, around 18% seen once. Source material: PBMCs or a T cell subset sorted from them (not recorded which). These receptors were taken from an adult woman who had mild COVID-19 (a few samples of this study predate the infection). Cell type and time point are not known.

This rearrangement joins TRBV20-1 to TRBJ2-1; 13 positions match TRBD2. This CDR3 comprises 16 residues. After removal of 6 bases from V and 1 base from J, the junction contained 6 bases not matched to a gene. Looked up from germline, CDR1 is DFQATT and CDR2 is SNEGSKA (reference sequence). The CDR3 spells CSAEGLAGDSYNEQFF. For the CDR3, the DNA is TGCAGTGCCGAAGGACTAGCGGGAGATTCCTACAATGAGCAGTTCTTC.

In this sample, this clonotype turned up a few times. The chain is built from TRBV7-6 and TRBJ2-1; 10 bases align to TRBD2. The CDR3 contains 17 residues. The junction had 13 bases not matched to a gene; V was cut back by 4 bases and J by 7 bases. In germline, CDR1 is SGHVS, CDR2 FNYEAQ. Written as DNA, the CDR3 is TGTGCCAGCAGCTCGGGGGGGAGACTAGCGGGCACGAATGAGCAGTTCTTC. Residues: CASSSGGRLAGTNEQFF.

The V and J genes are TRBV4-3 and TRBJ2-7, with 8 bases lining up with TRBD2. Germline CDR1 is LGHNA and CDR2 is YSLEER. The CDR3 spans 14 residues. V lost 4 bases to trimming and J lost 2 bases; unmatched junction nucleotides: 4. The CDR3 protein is CASSPAGGAYEQYF. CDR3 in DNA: TGCGCCAGCAGCCCCGCCGGGGGGGCCTACGAGCAGTACTTC.

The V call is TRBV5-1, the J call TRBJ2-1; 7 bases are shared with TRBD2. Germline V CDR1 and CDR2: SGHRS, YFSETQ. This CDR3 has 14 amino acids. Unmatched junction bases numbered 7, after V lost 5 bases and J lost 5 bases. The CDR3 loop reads CASSSERGHNEQFF. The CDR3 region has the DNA TGCGCCAGCAGTTCAGAGCGGGGCCACAATGAGCAGTTCTTC.

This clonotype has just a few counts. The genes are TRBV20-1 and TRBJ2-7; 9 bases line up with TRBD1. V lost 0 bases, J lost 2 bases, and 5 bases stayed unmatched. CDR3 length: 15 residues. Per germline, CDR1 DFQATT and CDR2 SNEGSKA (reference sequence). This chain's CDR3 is CSARDPGTGPYEQYF. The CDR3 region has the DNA TGCAGTGCTAGAGATCCCGGGACAGGGCCCTACGAGCAGTACTTC.

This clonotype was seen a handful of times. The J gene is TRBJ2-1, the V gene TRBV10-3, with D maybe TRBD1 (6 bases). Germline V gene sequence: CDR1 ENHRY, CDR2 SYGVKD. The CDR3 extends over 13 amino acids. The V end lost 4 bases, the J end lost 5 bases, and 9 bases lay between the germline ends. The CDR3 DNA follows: TGTGCCATCAGTGGGGGACACAACAATGAGCAGTTCTTC. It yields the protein CAISGGHNNEQFF.

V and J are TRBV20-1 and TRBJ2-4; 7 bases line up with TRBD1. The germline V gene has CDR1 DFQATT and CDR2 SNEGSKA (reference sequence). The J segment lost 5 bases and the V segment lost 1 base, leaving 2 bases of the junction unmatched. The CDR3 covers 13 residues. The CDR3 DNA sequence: TGCAGTGCTAGAGGGACAGGCCAAAACATTCAGTACTTC. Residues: CSARGTGQNIQYF.

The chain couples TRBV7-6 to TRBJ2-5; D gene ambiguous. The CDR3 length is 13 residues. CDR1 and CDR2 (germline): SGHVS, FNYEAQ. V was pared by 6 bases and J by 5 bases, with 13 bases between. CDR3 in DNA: TGTGCCAGCAGTCCGGACCAGGACGAGACCCAGTACTTC. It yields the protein CASSPDQDETQYF. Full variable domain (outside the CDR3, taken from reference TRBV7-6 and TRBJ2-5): GAGVSQSPRYKVTKRGQDVALRCDPISGHVSLYWYRQALGQGPEFLTYFNYEAQQDKSGLPNDRFSAERPEGSISTLTIQRTEQRDSAMYRCASSPDQDETQYFGPGTRLLVL.

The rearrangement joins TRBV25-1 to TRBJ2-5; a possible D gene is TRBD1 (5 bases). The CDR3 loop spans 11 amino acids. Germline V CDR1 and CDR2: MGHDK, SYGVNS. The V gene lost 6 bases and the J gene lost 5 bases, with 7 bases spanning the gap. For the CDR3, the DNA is TGTGCCAGCAGCAGGGTTGAGACCCAGTACTTC. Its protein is CASSRVETQYF.

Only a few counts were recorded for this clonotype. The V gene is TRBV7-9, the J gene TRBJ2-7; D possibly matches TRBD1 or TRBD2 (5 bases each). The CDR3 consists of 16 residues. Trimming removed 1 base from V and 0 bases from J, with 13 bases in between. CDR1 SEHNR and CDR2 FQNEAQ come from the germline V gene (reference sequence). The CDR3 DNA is TGTGCCAGCAGCTTAGTTTCAGGTGGGGGCTCCTACGAGCAGTACTTC. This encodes CASSLVSGGGSYEQYF.

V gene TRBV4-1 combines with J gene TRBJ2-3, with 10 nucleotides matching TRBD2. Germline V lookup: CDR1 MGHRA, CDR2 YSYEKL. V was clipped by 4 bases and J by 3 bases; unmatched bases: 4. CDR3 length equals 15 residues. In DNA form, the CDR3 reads TGCGCCAGCAGCCGGGGACTAGCGCCTACAGATACGCAGTATTTT. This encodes CASSRGLAPTDTQYF.

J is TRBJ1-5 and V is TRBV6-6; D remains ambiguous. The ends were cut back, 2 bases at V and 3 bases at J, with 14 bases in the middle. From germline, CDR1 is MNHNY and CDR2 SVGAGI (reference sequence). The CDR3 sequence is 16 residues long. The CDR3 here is CASSYTPPGSNQPQHF. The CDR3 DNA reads TGTGCCAGCAGTTACACACCTCCGGGATCCAATCAGCCCCAGCATTTT.

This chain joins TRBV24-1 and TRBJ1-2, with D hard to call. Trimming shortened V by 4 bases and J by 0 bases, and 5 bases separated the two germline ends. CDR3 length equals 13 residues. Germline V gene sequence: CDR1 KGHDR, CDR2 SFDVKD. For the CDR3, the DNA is TGTGCCACCAGTGACCTACCTAACTATGGCTACACCTTC. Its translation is CATSDLPNYGYTF.

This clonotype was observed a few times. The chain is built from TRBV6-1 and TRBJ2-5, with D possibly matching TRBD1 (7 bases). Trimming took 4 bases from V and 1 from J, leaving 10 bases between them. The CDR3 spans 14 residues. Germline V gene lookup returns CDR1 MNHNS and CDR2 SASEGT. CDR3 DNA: TGTGCCAGCAGTGGCGGGACAGTCCAAGAGACCCAGTACTTC. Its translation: CASSGGTVQETQYF.

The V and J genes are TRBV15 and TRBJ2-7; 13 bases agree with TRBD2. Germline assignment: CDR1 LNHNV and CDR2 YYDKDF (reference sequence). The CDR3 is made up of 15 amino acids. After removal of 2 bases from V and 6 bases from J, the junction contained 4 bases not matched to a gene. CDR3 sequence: CATSRPGLAGTEQYF. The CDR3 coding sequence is TGTGCCACCAGCAGACCGGGACTAGCGGGGACCGAGCAGTACTTC.

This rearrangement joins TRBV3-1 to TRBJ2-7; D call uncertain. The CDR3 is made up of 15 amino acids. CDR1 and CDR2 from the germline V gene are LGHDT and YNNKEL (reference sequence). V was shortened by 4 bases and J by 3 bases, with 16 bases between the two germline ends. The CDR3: CASSPTAGQVYEQYF. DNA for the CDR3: TGTGCCAGCAGCCCGACGGCTGGTCAAGTCTACGAGCAGTACTTC.

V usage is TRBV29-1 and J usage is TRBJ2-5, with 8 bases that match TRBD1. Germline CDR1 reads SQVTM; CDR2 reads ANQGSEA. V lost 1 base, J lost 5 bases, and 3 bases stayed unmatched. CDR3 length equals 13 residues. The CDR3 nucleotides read TGCAGCGTTGAAGGACAGGGGATGGAGACCCAGTACTTC. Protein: CSVEGQGMETQYF.

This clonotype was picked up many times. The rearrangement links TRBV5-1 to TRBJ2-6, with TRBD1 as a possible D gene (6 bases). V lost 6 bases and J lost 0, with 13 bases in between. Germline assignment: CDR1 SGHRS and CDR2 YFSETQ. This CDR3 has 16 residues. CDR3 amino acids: CASTDQGSSGANVLTF. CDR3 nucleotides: TGCGCCAGCACCGACCAGGGGAGCTCTGGGGCCAACGTCCTGACTTTC.